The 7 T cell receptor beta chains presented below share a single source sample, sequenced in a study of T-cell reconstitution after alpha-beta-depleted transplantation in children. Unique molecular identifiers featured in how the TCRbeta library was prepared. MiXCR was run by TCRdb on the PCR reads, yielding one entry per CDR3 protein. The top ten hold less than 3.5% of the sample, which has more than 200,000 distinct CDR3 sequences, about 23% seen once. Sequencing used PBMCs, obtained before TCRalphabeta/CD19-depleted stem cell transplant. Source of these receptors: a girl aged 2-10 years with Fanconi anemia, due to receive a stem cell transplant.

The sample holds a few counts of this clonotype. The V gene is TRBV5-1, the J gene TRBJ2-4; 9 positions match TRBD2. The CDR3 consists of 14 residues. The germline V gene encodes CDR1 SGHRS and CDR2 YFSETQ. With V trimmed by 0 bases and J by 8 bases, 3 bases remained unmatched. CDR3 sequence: CASSLAIAGDIQYF. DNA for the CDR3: TGCGCCAGCAGCTTGGCCATAGCGGGGGACATTCAGTACTTC. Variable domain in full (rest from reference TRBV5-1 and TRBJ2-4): KAGVTQTPRYLIKTRGQQVTLSCSPISGHRSVSWYQQTPGQGLQFLFEYFSETQRNKGNFPGRFSGRQFSNSRSEMNVSTLELGDSALYLCASSLAIAGDIQYFGAGTRLSVL.

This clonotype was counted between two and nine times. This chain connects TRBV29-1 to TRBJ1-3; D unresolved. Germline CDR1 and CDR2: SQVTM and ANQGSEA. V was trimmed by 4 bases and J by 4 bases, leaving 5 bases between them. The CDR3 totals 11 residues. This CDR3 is CSVGLGNTIYF. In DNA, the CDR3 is TGCAGCGTTGGGTTGGGAAACACCATATATTTT.

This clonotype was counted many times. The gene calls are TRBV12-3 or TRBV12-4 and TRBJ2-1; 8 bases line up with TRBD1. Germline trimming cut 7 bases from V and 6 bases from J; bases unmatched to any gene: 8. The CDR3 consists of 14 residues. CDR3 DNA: TGTGCCAGCAATTCCGGACAGGGAAGCAATGAGCAGTTCTTC. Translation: CASNSGQGSNEQFF.

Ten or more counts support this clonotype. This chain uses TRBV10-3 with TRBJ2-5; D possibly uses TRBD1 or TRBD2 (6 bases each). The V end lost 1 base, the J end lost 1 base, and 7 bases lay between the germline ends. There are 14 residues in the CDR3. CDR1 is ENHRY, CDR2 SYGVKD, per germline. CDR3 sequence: CAISEWGAQETQYF. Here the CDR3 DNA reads TGTGCCATCAGTGAGTGGGGGGCCCAAGAGACCCAGTACTTC.

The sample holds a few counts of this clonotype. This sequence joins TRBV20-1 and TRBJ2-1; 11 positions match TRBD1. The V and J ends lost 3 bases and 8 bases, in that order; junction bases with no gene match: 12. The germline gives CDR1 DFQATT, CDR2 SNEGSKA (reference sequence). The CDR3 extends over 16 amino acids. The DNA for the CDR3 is TGCAGTGCTAGCGGAACTCGGACAGGGGGCCAGGATGAGCAGTTCTTC. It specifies CSASGTRTGGQDEQFF.

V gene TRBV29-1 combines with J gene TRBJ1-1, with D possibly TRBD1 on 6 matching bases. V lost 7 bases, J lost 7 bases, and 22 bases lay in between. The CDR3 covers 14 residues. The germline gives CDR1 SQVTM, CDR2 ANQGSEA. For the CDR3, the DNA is TGCAGCGCCTTGGACGGACAGTGGGAGTTTGAAGCTTTCTTT. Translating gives CSALDGQWEFEAFF.

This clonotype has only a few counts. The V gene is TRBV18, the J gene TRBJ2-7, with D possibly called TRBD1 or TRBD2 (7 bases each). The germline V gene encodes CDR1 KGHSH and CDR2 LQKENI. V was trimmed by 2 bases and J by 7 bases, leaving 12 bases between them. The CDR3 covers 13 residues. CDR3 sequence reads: CASSPGRGREQYF. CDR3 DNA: TGTGCCAGCTCACCAGGGAGGGGGCGTGAGCAGTACTTC.